These 3 T cell receptor beta chains share one sample of origin, sequenced in a study of T cell changes during pregnancy in multiple sclerosis. Measured with immunoSEQ multiplex PCR; TCRdb has only the in-frame clones, and not every one. The sample lists around 65,000 clones, around 92% occurring once. The sample consisted of peripheral blood, taken in the second trimester of pregnancy. Every receptor here comes from a female donor in good health, enrolled as a control in a pregnancy study.

V gene TRBV5-4 combines with J gene TRBJ2-7, with TRBD1 identical over 8 bases. The V segment lost 4 bases and the J segment 3 bases; nucleotides outside the gene matches: 9. Germline CDR1 reads SGHNT; CDR2 reads YYREEE (reference sequence). This CDR3 comprises 15 residues. The CDR3 bases are TGTGCCAGCAGCCGCCGGGACAGGCCGAGCTACGAGCAGTACTTC. Translated: CASSRRDRPSYEQYF.

The chain is built from TRBV29-1 and TRBJ2-1; 12 positions agree with TRBD2. Per the germline V gene, CDR1 is SQVTM and CDR2 is ANQGSEA. Germline trimming cut 0 bases from V and 8 bases from J; bases unmatched to any gene: 8. This CDR3 has 16 residues. The CDR3 region is CSVEERSSGRADEQFF. The CDR3 DNA follows: TGCAGCGTTGAAGAACGCTCTAGCGGGAGGGCGGATGAGCAGTTCTTC.

This clone was observed a single time. The chain recombines TRBV7-2 with TRBJ2-1; 7 bases are shared with TRBD2. CDR3 size: 15 residues. Germline V gives CDR1 SGHTA, CDR2 FQGNSA. V dropped 5 bases and J dropped 1; count of bases not matched to a gene: 5. The CDR3 protein is CASSGSGISYNEQFF. CDR3 coding DNA: TGTGCCAGCAGCGGAAGCGGGATTTCCTACAATGAGCAGTTCTTC.